This T cell receptor (beta chain) was identified during a study of cytomegalovirus exposure and HLA in healthy donors. Though probably carrying unrecorded immune exposures, donors were nominally healthy at sampling. The germline CDR1 and CDR2 sequences are KGHSH and LQKENI. V lost 3 bases to trimming and J lost 6 bases, with 11 bases between them. CDR3 length: 13 residues. A multiplex PCR was run with 60 Vbeta primers and 13 Jbeta primers. Here immunoSEQ multiplex PCR was the method, and the copy in TCRdb shows in-frame clones only, minus some. The repertoire holds approximately 150,000 clones, about 60% seen once, with about 7.1% in the top ten.

The specimen was PBMCs. This receptor was identified in a woman aged 55-69 years in good health and CMV-seropositive. This chain joins TRBV18 and TRBJ1-2; D unresolved. The CDR3 bases are TGTGCCAGCTCACCGTGGAAGGAGGATGGCTACACCTTC. Its protein is CASSPWKEDGYTF.